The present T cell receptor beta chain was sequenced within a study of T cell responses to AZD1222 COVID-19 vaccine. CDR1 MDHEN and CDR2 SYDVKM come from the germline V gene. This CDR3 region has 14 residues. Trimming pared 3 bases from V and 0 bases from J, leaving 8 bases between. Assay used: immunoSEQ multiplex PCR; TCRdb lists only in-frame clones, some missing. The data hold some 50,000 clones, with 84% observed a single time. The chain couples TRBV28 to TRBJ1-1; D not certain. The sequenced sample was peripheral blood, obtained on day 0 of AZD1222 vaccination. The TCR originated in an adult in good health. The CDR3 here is CASSFMGMNTEAFF. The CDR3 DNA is TGTGCCAGCAGTTTTATGGGGATGAACACTGAAGCTTTCTTT.